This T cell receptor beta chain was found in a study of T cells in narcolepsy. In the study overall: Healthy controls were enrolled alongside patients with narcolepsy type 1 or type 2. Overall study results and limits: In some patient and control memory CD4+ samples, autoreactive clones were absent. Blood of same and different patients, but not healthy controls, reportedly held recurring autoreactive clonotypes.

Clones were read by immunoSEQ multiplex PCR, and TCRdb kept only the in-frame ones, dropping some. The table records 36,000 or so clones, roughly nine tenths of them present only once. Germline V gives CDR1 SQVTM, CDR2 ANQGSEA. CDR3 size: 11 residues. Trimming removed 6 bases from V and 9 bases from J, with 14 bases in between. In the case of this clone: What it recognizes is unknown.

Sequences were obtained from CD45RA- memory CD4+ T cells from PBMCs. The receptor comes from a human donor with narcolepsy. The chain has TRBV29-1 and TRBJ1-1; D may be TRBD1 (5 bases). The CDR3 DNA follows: TGCAGCGTCTCATGGGGGGATAAAGCTTTCTTT. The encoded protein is CSVSWGDKAFF.